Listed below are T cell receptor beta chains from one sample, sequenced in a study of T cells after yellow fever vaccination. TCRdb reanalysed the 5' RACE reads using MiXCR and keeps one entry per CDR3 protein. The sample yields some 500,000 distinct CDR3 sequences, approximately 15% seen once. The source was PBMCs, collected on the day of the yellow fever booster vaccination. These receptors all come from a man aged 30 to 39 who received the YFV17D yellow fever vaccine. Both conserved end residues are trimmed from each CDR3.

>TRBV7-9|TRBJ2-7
ASSLHQGRYEQY
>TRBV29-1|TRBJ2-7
SAGNSGSYEQY
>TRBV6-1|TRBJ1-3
ASSTGADGNTIY
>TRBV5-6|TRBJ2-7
ASSPQRAVYEQY
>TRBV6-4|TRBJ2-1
ASGVAGGINEQF
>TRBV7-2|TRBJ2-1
ATQGQGYNEQF
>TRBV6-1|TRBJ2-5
ASSGTSAQETQY
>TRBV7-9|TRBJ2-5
ASSGGTAYQETQY
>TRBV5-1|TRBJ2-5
ASSLGRPQETQY
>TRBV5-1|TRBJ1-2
ASSLGDVSNYGYT
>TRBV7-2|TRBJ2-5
ASTGTSGGGETQY
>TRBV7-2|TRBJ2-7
ASSLDGDHEQY
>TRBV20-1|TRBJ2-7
SASPGGSSSYEQY
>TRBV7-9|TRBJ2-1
ASSARLTYNEQF
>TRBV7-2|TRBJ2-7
ASSLGLAGGKSYEQY
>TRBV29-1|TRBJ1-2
SADSYGYT
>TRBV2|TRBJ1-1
ASSKLDSGTEAF
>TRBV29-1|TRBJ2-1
SADRNNEQF
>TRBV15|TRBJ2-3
ATSRDGTSGSGGY
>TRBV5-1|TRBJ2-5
ASSLRLAGGTQETQY
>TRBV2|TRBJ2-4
ASSVLNIQY
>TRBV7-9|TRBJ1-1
ASSNRDTEAF
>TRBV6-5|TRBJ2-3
ASSYSSPGSGTDTQY
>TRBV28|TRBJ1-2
ASSLARLEGYT
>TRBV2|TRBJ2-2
AARKEPNTGELF
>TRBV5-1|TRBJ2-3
ASSLGLETDTQY
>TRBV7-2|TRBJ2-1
ASSLELESYNEQF
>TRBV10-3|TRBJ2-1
AISAGTGSYNEQF
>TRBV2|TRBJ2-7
ASSDTAGVLI
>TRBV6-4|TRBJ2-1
ATRPDGTSGNEQF
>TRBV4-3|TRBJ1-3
ASSPLGTSGNTIY